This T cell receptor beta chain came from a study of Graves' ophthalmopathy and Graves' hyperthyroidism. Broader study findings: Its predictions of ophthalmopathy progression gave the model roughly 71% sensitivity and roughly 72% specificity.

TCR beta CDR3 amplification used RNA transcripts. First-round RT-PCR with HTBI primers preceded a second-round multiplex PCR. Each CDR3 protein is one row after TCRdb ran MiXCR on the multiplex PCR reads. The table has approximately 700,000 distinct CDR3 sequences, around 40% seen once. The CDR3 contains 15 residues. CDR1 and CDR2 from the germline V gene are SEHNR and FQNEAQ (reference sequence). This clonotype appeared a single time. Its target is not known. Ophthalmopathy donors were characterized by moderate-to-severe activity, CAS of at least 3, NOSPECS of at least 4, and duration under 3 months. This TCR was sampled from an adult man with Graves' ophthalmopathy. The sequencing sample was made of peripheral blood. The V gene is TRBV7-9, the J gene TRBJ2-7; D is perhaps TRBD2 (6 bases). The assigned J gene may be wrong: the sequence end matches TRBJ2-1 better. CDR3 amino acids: CASSLYDGSGNEQFF. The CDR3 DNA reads TGTGCCAGCAGCTTATACGACGGGAGCGGTAATGAGCAGTTCTTC.